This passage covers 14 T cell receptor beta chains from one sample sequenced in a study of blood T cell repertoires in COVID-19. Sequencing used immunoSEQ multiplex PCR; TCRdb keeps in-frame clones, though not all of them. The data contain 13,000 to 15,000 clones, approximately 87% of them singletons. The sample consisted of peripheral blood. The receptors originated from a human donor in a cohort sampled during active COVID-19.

The CDR3 reads CASSLDGRGTNYGYTF. The CDR3 DNA follows: TGTGCCAGCAGCTTAGATGGCAGGGGCACTAACTATGGCTACACCTTC. The chain is built from TRBV11-2 and TRBJ1-2, with D perhaps matching TRBD1 (6 bases). Germline CDR1 SGHAT, CDR2 FQNNGV. Between the trimmed V and J ends, which lost 0 bases and 0 bases, there was a span of 11 bases. The CDR3 spans 16 residues.

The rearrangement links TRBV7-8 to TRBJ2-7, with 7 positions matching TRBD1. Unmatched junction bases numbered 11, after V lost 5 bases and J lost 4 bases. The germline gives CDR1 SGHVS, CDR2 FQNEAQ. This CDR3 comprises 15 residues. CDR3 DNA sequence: TGTGCCAGCAGCCCGACGACAGGGAACATTTACGAGCAGTACTTC. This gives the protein CASSPTTGNIYEQYF.

The chain's CDR3 is CASSYGSGGMTDTQYF. The CDR3 coding sequence is TGTGCCAGCAGTTACGGTAGCGGGGGGATGACAGATACGCAGTATTTT. The rearrangement joins TRBV6-5 to TRBJ2-3, with 10 bases matching TRBD2. The J segment lost 3 bases and the V segment lost 2 bases, leaving 5 bases of the junction unmatched. Germline-derived CDR1 and CDR2 are MNHEY and SVGAGI. The CDR3 sequence is 16 residues long.

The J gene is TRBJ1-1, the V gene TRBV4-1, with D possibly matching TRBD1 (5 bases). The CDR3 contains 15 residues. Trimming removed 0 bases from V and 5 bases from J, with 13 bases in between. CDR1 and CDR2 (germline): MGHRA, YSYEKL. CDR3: CASSQDIGRGTEAFF. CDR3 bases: TGCGCCAGCAGCCAAGATATCGGACGGGGGACTGAAGCTTTCTTT.

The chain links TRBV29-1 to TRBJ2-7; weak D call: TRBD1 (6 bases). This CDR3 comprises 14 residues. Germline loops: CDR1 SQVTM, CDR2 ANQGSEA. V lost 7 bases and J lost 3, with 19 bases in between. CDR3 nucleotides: TGCAGCGCCGATGGGGCAGGGGACAACTACGAGCAGTACTTC. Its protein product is CSADGAGDNYEQYF.

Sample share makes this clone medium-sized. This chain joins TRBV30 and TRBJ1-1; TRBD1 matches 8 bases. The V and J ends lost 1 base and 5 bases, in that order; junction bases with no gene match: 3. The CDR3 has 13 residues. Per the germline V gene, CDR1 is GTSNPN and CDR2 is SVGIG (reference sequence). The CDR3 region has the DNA TGTGCCTGGAGTGATACAGGGGGGACTGAAGCTTTCTTT. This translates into CAWSDTGGTEAFF.

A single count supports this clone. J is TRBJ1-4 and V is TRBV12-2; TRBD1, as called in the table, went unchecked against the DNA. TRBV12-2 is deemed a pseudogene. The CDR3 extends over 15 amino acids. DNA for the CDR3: TGTGCAAGTCGCTTAGGTCAGGGTGACAATGAAAAACTGTTTTTT. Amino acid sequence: CASRLGQGDNEKLFF.

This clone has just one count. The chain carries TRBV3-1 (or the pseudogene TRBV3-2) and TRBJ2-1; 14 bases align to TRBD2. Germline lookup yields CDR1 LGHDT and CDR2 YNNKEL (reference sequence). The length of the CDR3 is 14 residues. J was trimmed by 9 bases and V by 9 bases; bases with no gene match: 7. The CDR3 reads CASPGLAGVGEQFF. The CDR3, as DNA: TGTGCCAGTCCGGGACTAGCGGGAGTCGGTGAGCAGTTCTTC.

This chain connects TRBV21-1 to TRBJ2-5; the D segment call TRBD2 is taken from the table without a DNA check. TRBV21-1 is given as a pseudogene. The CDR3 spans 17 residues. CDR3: CASSKERTSGRGETQYF. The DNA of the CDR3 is TGTGCCAGCAGCAAAGAGAGGACTAGCGGGAGAGGAGAGACCCAGTACTTC.

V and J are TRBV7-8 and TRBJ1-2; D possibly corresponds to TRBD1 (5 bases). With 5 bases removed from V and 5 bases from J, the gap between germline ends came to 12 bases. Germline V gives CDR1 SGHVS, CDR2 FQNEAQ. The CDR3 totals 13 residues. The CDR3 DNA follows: TGTGCCAGCAGCCCAGGGCGACAGTATGGCTACACCTTC. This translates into CASSPGRQYGYTF.

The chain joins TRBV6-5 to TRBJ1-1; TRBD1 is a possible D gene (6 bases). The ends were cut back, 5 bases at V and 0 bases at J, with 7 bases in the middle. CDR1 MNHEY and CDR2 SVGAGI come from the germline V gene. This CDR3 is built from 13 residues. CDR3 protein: CASSTGMNTEAFF. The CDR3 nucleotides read TGTGCCAGCAGTACAGGGATGAACACTGAAGCTTTCTTT.

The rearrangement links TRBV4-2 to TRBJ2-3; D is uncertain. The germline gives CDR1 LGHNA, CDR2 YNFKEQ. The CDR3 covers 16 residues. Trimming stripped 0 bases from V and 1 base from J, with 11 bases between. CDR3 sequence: CASSQDPVYGTDTQYF. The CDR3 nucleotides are TGTGCCAGCAGCCAAGATCCCGTGTATGGCACAGATACGCAGTATTTT.

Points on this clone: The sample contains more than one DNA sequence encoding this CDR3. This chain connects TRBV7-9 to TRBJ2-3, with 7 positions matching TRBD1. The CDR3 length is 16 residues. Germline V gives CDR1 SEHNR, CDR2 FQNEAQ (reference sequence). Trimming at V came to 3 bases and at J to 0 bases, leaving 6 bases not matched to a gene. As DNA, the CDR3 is TGTGCCAGCAGCTTGGGGCAGGGGGAGAGCACAGATACGCAGTATTTT. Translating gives CASSLGQGESTDTQYF.

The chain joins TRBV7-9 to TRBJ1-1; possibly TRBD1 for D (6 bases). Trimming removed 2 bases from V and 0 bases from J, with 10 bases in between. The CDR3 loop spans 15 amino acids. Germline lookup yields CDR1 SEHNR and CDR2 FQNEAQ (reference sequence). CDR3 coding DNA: TGTGCCAGCAGCTTATTGCAGGGGATGAACACTGAAGCTTTCTTT. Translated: CASSLLQGMNTEAFF.